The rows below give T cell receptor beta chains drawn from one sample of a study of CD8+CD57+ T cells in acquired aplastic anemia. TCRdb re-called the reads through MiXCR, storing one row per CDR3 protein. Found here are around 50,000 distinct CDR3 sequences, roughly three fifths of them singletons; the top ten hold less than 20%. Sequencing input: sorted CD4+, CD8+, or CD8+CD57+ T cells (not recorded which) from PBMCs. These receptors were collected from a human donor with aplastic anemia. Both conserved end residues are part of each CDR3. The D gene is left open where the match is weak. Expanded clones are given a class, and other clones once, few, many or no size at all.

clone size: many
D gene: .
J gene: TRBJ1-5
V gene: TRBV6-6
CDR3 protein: CASSYSLGHQPQHF
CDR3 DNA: TGTGCCAGCAGTTACTCGCTAGGGCATCAGCCCCAGCATTTT

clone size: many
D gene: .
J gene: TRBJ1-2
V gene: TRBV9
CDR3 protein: CASSVGGNPGSHYGYTF
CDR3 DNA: TGTGCCAGCAGCGTAGGTGGGAATCCAGGGTCTCACTATGGCTACACCTTC

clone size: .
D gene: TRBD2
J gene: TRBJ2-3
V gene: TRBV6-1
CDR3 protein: CASSKLAGGITGTQYF
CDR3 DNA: TGTGCCAGCAGCAAACTAGCGGGGGGCATCACAGGTACGCAGTATTTT

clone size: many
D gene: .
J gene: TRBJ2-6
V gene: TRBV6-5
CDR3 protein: CASSYYSGANVLTF
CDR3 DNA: TGTGCCAGCAGTTACTACTCTGGGGCCAACGTCCTGACTTTC

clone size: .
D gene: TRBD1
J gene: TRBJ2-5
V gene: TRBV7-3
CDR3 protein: CASMDRAGETQYF
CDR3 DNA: TGTGCCAGCATGGACAGGGCAGGGGAGACCCAGTACTTC

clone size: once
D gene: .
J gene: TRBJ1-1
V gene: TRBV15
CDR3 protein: CATSWTVETEAFF
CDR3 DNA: TGTGCCACCAGCTGGACAGTGGAAACTGAAGCTTTCTTT

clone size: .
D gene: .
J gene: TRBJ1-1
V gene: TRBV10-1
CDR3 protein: CASSESAGYAEAFF
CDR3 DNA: TGCGCCAGCAGTGAGTCGGCAGGGTACGCTGAAGCTTTCTTT

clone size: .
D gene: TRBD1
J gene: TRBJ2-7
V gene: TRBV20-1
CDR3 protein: CSARPGGNEQYF
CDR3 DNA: TGCAGTGCTAGACCAGGGGGAAACGAGCAGTACTTC

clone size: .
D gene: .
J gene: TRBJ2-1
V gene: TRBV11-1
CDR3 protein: CASSESGDLNEQFF
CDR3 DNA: TGTGCCAGCAGTGAGTCGGGGGACCTCAATGAGCAGTTCTTC

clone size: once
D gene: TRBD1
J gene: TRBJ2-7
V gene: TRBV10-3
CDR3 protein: CAISETRTGTGGYEQYF
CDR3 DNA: TGTGCCATCAGTGAGACAAGAACCGGGACAGGGGGCTACGAGCAGTACTTC

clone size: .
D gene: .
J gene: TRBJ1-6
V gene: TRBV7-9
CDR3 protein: CASSLGTSENSPLHF
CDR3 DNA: TGTGCCAGCAGCTTAGGGACTTCCGAAAATTCACCCCTCCACTTT

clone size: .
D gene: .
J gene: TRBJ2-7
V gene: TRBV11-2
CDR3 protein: CASCLEGWGEQYF
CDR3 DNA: TGTGCCAGCTGCCTTGAGGGCTGGGGCGAGCAGTACTTC

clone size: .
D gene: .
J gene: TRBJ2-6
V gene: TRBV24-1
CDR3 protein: CATRPAGANVLTF
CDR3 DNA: TGTGCCACCAGGCCTGCTGGGGCCAACGTCCTGACTTTC

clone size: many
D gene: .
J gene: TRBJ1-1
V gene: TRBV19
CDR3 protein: CASSIRSRLNTEAFF
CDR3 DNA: TGTGCCAGTAGTATTCGGTCCAGGTTGAACACTGAAGCTTTCTTT

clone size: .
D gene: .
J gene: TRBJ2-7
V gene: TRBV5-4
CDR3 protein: CASSEVGASSPYEQYF
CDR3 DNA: TGTGCCAGCAGTGAAGTAGGGGCTAGCTCCCCCTACGAGCAGTACTTC

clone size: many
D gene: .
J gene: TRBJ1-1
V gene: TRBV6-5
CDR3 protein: CASSYREGRTEAFF
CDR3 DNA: TGTGCCAGCAGTTACCGTGAGGGTAGGACTGAAGCTTTCTTT

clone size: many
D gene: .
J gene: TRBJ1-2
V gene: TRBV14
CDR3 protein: CASSLGGFFFGYTF
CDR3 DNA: TGTGCCAGCAGCCTCGGAGGCTTTTTTTTCGGCTACACCTTC

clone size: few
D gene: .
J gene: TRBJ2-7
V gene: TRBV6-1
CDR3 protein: CASSTTGSSYEQYF
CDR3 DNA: TGTGCCAGCAGTACCACCGGAAGCTCCTACGAGCAGTACTTC

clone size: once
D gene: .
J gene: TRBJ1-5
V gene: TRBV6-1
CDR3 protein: CASSADGYLPNQPQHF
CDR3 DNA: TGTGCCAGCAGTGCGGACGGATACCTTCCGAATCAGCCCCAGCATTTT

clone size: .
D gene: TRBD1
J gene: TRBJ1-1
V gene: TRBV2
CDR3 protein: CASSGQGTGEAFF
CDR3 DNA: TGTGCCAGCAGTGGACAGGGGACTGGTGAAGCTTTCTTT

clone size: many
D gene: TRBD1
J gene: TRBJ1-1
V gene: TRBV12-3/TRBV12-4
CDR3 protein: CASSPWDRNTEAFF
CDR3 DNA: TGTGCCAGCAGTCCCTGGGACAGAAATACTGAAGCTTTCTTT

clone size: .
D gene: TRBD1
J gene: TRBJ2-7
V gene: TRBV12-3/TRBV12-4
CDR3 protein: CASSFRRLGTGDYEQYF
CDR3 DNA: TGTGCCAGCAGTTTCCGGCGGCTCGGGACAGGGGACTACGAGCAGTACTTC

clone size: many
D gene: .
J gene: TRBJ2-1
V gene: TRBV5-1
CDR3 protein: CASSLDQGSEYNEQFF
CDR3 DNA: TGCGCCAGCAGCTTGGACCAGGGATCGGAGTACAATGAGCAGTTCTTC

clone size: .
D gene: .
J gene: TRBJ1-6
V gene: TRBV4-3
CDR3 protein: CASSQAGRENSPLHF
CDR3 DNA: TGCGCCAGCAGCCAAGCTGGACGGGAAAATTCACCCCTCCACTTT

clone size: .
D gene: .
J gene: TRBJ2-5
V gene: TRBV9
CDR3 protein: CASSVARQETQYF
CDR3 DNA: TGTGCCAGCAGCGTAGCTCGGCAAGAGACCCAGTACTTC

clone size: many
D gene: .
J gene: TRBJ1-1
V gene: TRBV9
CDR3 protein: CASSVISGVNTEAFF
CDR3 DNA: TGTGCCAGCAGCGTTATCTCAGGGGTGAACACTGAAGCTTTCTTT

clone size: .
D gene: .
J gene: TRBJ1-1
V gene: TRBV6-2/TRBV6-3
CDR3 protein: CASSYVRQGGLNTEDFF
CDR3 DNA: TGTGCCAGCAGTTACGTTCGCCAGGGTGGGTTGAACACTGAAGATTTCTTC